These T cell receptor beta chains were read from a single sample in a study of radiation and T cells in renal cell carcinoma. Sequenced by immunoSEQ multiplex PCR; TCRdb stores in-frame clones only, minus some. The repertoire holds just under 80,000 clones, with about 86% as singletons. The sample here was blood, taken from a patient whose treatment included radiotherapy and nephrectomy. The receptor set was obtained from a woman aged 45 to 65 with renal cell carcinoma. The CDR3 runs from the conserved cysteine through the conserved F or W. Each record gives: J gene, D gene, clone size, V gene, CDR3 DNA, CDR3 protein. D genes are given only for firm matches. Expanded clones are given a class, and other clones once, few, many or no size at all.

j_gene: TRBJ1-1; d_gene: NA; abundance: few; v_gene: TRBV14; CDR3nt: TGTGCCAGCAGCCAAGATTTTCTGGGGAACACTGAAGCTTTCTTT; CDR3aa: CASSQDFLGNTEAFF
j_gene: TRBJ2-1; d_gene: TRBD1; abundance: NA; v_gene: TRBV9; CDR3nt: TGTGCCAGCAGCGGAGGGACAGCTGAGCAGATTGCTAATGAGCAGTTCTTC; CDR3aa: CASSGGTAEQIANEQFF
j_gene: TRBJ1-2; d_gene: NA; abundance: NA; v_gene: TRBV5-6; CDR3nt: TGTGCCAGCAGTTTAATTCACGACTATGGCTACACCTTC; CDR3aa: CASSLIHDYGYTF
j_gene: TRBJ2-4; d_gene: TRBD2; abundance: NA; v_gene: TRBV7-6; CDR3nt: TGTGCCAGCAGCTTAGTTCCCTTCACCAGCGGGGCAGACATTCAGTACTTC; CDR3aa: CASSLVPFTSGADIQYF
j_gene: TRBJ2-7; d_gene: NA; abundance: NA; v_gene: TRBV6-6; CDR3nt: TGTGCCAGCAGTTACCGCCGGGACATCGAGTACTTC; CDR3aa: CASSYRRDIEYF
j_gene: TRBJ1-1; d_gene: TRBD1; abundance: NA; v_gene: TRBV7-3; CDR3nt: TGTGCCAGCAGCAACTGGGACAGGGGTAACACTGAAGCTTTCTTT; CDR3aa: CASSNWDRGNTEAFF
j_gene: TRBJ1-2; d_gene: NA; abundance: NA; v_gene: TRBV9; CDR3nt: TGTGCCAGCAGCCCCGCCGAGGATGGCTACACCTTC; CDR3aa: CASSPAEDGYTF
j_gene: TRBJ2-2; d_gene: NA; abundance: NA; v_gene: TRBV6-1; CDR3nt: TGTGCCAGCAGTGAATTGGGCAACCCCGGGCTGTTTTTT; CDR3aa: CASSELGNPGLFF
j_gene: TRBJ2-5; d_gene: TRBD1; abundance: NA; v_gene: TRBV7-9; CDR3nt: TGTGCCAGCACCACCGACAGGGAGGAGACCCAGTACTTC; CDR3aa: CASTTDREETQYF
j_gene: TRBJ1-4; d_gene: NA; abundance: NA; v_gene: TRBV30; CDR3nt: TGTGCCTGGAGAACAGGGAGGGATGAAAAACTGTTTTTT; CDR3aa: CAWRTGRDEKLFF
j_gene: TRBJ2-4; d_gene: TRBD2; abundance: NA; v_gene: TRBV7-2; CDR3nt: TGTGCCAGCAGCACTAGCGGGACTTACGACATTCAGTACTTC; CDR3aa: CASSTSGTYDIQYF
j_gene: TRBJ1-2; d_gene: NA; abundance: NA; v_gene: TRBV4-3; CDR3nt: TGCGCCAGCAGCCAAGTGAACAGGCCGAACTATGGCTACACCTTC; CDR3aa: CASSQVNRPNYGYTF
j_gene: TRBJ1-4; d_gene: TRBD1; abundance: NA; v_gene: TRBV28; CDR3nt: TGTGCCAGTTTGGGACAGGCGGGGGAAAAACTGTTTTTT; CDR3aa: CASLGQAGEKLFF
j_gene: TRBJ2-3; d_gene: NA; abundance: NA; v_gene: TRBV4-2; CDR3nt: TGTGCCAGCAGCCAAGAAATTTACGGTCGGTCGGATACGCAGTATTTT; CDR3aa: CASSQEIYGRSDTQYF
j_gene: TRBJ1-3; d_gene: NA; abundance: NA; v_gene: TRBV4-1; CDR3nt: TGCGCCAGCAACAAACAGGCGGACCCTGGAAACACCATATATTTT; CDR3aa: CASNKQADPGNTIYF
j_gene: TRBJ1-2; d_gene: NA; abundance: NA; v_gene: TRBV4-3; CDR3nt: TGCGCCAGCAGCCAAGCCTCGGGCGGCAGCTATGGCTACACCTTC; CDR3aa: CASSQASGGSYGYTF
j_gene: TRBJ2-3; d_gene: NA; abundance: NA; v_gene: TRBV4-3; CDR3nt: TGCGCCAGCAGCCAAGATAGCCTGTATACGCAGTATTTT; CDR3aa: CASSQDSLYTQYF
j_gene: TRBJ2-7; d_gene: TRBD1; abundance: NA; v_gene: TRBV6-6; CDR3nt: TGTGCCAGCAGCCCACTCTACGGGACAGACTACGAGCAGTACTTC; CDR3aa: CASSPLYGTDYEQYF
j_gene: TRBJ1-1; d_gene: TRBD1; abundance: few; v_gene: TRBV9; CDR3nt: TGTGCCAGCAGCGTTCAGGGGGGTGACACTGAAGCTTTCTTT; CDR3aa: CASSVQGGDTEAFF
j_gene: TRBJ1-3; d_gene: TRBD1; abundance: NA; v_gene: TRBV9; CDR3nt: TGTGCCAGCAGCGTAGCCAGTCAGGGGGAAAACACCATATATTTT; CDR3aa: CASSVASQGENTIYF
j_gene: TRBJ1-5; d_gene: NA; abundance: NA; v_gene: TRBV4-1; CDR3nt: TGCGCCAGCAGCCAAAGTATTTTCGATCAGCCCCAGCATTTT; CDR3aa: CASSQSIFDQPQHF
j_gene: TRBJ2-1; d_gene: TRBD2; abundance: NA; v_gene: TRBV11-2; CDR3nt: TGTGCCAGCAGCTTAGCGGGGGGGCGATACAATGAGCAGTTCTTC; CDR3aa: CASSLAGGRYNEQFF
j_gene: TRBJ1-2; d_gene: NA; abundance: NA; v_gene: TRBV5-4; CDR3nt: TGTGCCAGCAGCCAAGGGATCTATCGGACCTATGGCTACACCTTC; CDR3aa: CASSQGIYRTYGYTF
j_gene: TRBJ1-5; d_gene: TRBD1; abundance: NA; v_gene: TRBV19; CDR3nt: TGTGCCAGTAGCGCAACAGGGGGCGGTCGCGGCAATCAGCCCCAGCATTTT; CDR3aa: CASSATGGGRGNQPQHF